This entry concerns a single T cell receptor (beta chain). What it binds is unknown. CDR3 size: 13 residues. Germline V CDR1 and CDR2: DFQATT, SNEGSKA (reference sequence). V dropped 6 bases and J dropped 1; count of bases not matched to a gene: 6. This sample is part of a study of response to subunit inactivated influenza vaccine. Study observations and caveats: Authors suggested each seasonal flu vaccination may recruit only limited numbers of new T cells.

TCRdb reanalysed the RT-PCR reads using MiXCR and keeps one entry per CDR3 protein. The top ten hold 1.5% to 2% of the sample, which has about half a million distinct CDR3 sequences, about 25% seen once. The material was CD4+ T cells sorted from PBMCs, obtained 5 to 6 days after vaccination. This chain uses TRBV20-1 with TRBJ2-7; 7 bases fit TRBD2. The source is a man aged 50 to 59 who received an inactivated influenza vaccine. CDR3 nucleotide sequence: TGCAGTGCCGAAGCGGGACGATCCTACGAGCAGTACTTC. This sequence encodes CSAEAGRSYEQYF.